Many counts were recorded for the clone carrying this TCR beta chain. Its antigen remains unidentified. Using RNA transcripts as the source, TCR beta CDR3 regions were amplified. A first-round RT-PCR of the TCR CDR3 used the HTBI primer set. TCRdb re-called the multiplex PCR reads through MiXCR, storing one row per CDR3 protein. The table records fewer than 350,000 distinct CDR3 sequences, 15% to 20% of them present only once. In germline, CDR1 is MNHEY, CDR2 SMNVEV (reference sequence). The germline V and J ends were trimmed by 5 bases and 0 bases, with 20 bases remaining between them. The CDR3 covers 17 residues. The cohort's ophthalmopathy patients, a group with duration under 3 months, had a Clinical Activity Score of at least 3 and a NOSPECS grade of at least 4. This entry comes from a study of T cells in Graves' hyperthyroidism and ophthalmopathy. General study points: Most thyroid clonotypes with frequency above 0.001 were detected in blood. A 13 V-J model separated ophthalmopathy from stable hyperthyroidism.

The chain carries TRBV27 and TRBJ2-7, with D unclear. The sequence was obtained from a woman aged 35 to 49 with Graves' ophthalmopathy. Sequences were obtained from blood. This chain's CDR3 is CASSPYSTPGSSYEQYF. CDR3 in DNA: TGTGCCAGCAGTCCCTACTCGACCCCGGGTAGCTCCTACGAGCAGTACTTC.